What follows describes a single T cell receptor (beta chain). What it recognizes is unknown. Per the germline V gene, CDR1 is SGHAT and CDR2 is FQNNGV. Trimming stripped 6 bases from V and 13 bases from J, with 24 bases between. This CDR3 has 14 amino acids. It was from roughly 20-30 mg of unsorted bulk tissue that RNA and DNA were co-extracted. Each individual tumor supplied samples from five separate regions. These data come from a study of tumor-infiltrating lymphocytes in primary liver carcinoma. TCR beta cDNA was reverse-transcribed from around 0.55 ug of total RNA. The reaction used a constant-region primer and ProtoScript II reverse transcriptase. Each TCR beta library was derived from three nested multiplex PCR rounds that employed slightly modified ARM-PCR. The first two PCR rounds used TRBV1-TRBV30 primers with a Cbeta primer, roughly 10 cycles each. TCRdb recomputed calls from the multiplex PCR reads with MiXCR, one row per CDR3 protein. The sample includes 100,000 to 150,000 distinct CDR3 sequences, around 60% of them seen just once.

Study-wide points: Less overlap was seen in tumor-adjacent and tumor-blood pairs than in tumor region pairs. Significantly larger top-250-clone fractions were found in tumors than in blood (p = 0.039).

The specimen was liver tumor tissue from sampling region 3. Described subset: tumor region T3, left-lateral pole. The J gene is TRBJ2-5, the V gene TRBV11-2; possible D gene TRBD2, 6 bases. This clonotype was sampled from a woman aged 60 to 75 with primary liver carcinoma and hepatitis B virus infection. The CDR3: CASRQVRRGAELYF. Written as DNA, the CDR3 is TGTGCCAGCAGACAGGTTCGGAGGGGAGCTGAGCTGTACTTC.